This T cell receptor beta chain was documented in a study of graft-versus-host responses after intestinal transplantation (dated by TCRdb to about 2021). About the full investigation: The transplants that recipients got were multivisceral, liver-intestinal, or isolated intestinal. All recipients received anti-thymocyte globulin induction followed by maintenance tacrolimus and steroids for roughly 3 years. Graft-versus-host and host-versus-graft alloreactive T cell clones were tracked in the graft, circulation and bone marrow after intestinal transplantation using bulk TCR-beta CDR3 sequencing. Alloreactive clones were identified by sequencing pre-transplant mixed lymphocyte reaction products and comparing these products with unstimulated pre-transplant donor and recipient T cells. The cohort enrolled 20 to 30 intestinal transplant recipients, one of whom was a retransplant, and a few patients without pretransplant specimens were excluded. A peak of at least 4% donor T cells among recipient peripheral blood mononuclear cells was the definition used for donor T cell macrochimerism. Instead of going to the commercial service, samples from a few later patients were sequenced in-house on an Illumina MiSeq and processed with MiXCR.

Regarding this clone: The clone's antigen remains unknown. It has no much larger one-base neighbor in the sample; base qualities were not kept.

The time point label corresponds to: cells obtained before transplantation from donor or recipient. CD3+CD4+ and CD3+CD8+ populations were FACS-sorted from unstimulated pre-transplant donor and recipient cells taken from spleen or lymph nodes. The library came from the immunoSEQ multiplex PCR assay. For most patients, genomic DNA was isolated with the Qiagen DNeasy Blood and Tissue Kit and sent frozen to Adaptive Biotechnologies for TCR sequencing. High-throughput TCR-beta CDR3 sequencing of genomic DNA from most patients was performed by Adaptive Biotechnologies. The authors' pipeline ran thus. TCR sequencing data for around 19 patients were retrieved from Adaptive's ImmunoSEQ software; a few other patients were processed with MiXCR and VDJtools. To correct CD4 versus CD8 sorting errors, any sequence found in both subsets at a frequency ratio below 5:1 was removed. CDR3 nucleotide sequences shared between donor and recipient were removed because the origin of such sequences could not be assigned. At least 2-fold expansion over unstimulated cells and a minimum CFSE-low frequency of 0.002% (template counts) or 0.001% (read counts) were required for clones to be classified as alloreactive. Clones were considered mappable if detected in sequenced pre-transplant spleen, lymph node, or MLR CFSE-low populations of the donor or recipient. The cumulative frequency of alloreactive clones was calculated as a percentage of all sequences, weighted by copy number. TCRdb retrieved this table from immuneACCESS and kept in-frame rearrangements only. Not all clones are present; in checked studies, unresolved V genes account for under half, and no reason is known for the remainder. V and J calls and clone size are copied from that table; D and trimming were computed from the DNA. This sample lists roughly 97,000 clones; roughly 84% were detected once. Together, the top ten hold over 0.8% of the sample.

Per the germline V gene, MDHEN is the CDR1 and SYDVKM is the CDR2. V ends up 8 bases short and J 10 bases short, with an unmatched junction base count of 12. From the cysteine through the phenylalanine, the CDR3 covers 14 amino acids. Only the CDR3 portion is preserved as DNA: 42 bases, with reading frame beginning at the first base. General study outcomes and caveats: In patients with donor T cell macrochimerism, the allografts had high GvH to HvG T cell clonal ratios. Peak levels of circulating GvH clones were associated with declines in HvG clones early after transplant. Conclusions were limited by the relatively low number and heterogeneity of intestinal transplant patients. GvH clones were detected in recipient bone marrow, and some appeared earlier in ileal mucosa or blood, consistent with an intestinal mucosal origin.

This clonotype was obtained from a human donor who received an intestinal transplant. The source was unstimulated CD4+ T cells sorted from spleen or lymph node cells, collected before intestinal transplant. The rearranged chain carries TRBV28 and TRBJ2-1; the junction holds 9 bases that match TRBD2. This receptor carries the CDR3 CASAAAGGPREQFF. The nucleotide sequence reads TGTGCCAGCGCCGCCGCGGGAGGGCCCAGGGAGCAGTTCTTC.